This TCR beta chain stems from a study of blood T cell repertoires in COVID-19. This clone appeared a few times. Profiling relied on immunoSEQ multiplex PCR, and the TCRdb table lists in-frame clones only, not all of them. The data hold fewer than 25,000 clones, with roughly 90% observed a single time. This clonotype was obtained from a woman older than 75 with active or convalescent COVID-19. The sequenced sample was peripheral blood.

The DNA of the CDR3 is TGTGCCAGCAGTTACCAGGGCCCATACTCTGGAAACACCATATATTTT. Translation: CASSYQGPYSGNTIYF. This chain links TRBV6-6 with TRBJ1-3, with D perhaps matching TRBD1 (5 bases). The ends were cut back, 2 bases at V and 0 bases at J, with 11 bases in the middle. CDR3 length: 16 residues. Germline V lookup: CDR1 MNHNY, CDR2 SVGAGI (reference sequence).